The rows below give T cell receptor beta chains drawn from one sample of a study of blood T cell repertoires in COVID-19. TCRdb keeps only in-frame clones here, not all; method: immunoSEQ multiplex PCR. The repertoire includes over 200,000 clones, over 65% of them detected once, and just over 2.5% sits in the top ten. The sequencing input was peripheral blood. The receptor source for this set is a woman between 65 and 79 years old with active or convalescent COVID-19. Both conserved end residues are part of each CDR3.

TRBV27,CASSFVGPRNNEQFF
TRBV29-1,CSVVMARGSGYTF
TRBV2,CASSEPGDYSYEQYF
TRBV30,CAWKGQGDYGYTF
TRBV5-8,CASSPGGHQYTEAFF
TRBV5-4,CASSLDPLNEKLFF
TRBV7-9,CASSFIQETQYF
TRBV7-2,CASSLESGIRFF
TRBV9,CASSDSTGEWHGYTF
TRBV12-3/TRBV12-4,CASKNSGTDTQYF
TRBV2,CASSERGRGTEAFF
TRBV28,CASRAGGAEQPQHF
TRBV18,CASSPQGTVGQPQHF
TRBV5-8,CASIPGDRDWRETQYF
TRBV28,CASSLSGADTQYF
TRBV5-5,CASSPTSEDVLTF
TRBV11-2,CASSLDGLAGLEQYF
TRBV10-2,CASRLAGVAYNEQFF
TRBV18,CASSPPGGAQPQHF
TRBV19,CASSLPVYSGANVLTF
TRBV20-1,CSASPAGAGANVLTF
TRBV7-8,CASKLGAGLFQETQYF
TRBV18,CASSLNRVDTQYF
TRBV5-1,CASSLALNTDTQYF
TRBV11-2,CASSPLSGRAEEQYF
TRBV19,CASSSSGRAFEQYF
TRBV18,CASSPRDTDTQYF
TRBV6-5,CASRRQGGDGYTF
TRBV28,CASSLSGWNSPLHF
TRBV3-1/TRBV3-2,CASSLTGGNSYEQYF
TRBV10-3,CAVGRGEETQYF
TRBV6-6,CASSRTGTGVENGSPLHF
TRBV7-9,CASNFGRLAGEGTQYF
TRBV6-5,CASTIRTGELFF
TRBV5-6,CASSLWVRANEQFF
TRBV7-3,CASSQGSLLTGELFF
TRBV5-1,CASSPVYEQYF
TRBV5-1,CASSDQGAQETQYF
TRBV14,CASSQNTLTDTQYF
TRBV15,CATSLIAGGPLLNTGELFF
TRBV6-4,CASSRERTYNSPLHF
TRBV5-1,CASSYRQGLNEKLFF
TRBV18,CASSGTGGETQYF
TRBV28,CASSRVYNEQFF
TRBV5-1,CASSYTQGEVSGYTF
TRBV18,CASSPPGLGSTEAFF
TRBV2,CASSDRAQGDTEAFF
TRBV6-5,CASSRQGSSYNEQFF
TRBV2,CASIQLYQETQYF
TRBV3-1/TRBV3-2,CASSQKITVTGELFF
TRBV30,CAGGGAASSNSPLHF
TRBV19,CASDKLGLKNTEAFF